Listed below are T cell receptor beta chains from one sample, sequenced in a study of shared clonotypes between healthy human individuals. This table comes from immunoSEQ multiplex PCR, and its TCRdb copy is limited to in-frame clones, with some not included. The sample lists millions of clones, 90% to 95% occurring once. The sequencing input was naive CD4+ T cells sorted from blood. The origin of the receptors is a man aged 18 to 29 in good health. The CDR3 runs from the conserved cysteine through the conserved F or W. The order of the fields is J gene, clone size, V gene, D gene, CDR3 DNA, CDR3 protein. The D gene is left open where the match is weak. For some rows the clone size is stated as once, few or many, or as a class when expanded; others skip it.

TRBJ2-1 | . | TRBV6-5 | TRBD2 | TGTGCCAGCAGTTACCTAGCGGGAGGGAGGTACAATGAGCAGTTCTTC | CASSYLAGGRYNEQFF
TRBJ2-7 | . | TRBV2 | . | TGTGCCAGCACCGAGAGGGACCCAACATATTACGAGCAGTACTTC | CASTERDPTYYEQYF
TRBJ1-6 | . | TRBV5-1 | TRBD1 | TGCGCCAGCAGCCCCGCGACAGGGAGTAATTCACCCCTCCACTTT | CASSPATGSNSPLHF
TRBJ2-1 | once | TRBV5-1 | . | TGCGCCAGCAGCTTGGCGGGGACCCTAGAGCAGTTCTTC | CASSLAGTLEQFF
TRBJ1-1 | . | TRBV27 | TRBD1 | TGTGCCAGCAGTATCGCCCCCGGGACAGGGAATACTGAAGCTTTCTTT | CASSIAPGTGNTEAFF
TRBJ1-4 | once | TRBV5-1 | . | TGCGCCAGCAGCTTGGCGACGGGTAATGAAAAACTGTTTTTT | CASSLATGNEKLFF
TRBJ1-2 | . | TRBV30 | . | TGTGCCTGGAGTGGCAACACCTACTATGGCTACACCTTC | CAWSGNTYYGYTF
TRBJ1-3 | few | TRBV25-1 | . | TGTGCCAGCAGTGATTCAAGGACAGTTGGAAACACCATATATTTT | CASSDSRTVGNTIYF
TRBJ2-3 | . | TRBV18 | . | TGTGCCAGCTCACCAAACGGGGCCACAGCAGATACGCAGTATTTT | CASSPNGATADTQYF
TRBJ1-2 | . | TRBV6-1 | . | TGTGCCAGCAGTGAATTTGGGGACTATGGCTACACCTTC | CASSEFGDYGYTF
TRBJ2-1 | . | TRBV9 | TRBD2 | TGTGCCAGCAGCGTAGCGACTAGCGGGGGGGCCTACAATGAGCAGTTCTTC | CASSVATSGGAYNEQFF
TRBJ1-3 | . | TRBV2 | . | TGTGCCAGCACCTCAGGATTACGCTCTGGAAACACCATATATTTT | CASTSGLRSGNTIYF
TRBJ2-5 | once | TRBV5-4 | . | TGTGCCAGCAGCTCTTCTCCGGGAGCCCAAGAGACCCAGTACTTC | CASSSSPGAQETQYF
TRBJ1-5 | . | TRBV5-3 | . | TGTGCCAGAAGCTCCCCGGACAGAGGTCATCAGCCCCAGCATTTT | CARSSPDRGHQPQHF
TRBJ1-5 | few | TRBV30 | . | TGTGCCTGGAAGCAGGCCCTCAATCAGCCCCAGCATTTT | CAWKQALNQPQHF
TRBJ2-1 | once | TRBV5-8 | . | TGTGCCAGCAGCTTGGCCTTTGGGTACAATGAGCAGTTCTTC | CASSLAFGYNEQFF
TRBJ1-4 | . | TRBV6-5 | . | TGTGCCAGCAGTTACTCGGGGATGGGAGATGAAAAACTGTTTTTT | CASSYSGMGDEKLFF
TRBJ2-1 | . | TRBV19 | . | TGTGCCAGTAGTATAAGCGGGTCCTTCCTCTTCAATGAGCAGTTCTTC | CASSISGSFLFNEQFF
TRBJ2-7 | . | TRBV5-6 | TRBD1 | TGTGCCAGCAGCAAATACAGGGGCCCCAACTACGAGCAGTACTTC | CASSKYRGPNYEQYF
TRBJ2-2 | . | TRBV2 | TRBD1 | TGTGCCAGTGACAGGGTTGGGGCCGGGGAGCTGTTTTTT | CASDRVGAGELFF
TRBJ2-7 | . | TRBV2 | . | TGTGCCTGGGAGGACTATTCCTACGAGCAGTACTTC | CAWEDYSYEQYF
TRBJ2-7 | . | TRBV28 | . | TGTGCCAGCAGTGGGCAGAAGTACGAGCAGTACTTC | CASSGQKYEQYF
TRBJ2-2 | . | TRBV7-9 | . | TGTGCCAGCAGCTTAGAAGCAGGATACACCGGGGAGCTGTTTTTT | CASSLEAGYTGELFF
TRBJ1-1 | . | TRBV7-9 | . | TGTGCCAGCAGCTTAGGCTACAGGAACACTGAAGCTTTCTTT | CASSLGYRNTEAFF
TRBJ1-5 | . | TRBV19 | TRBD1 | TGTGCCAGGACGGACAGGGGACTAAATTATAGCAATCAGCCCCAGCATTTT | CARTDRGLNYSNQPQHF
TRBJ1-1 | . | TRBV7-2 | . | TGTGCCAGCAGCTTAGGTAGGACTGAAGCTTTCTTT | CASSLGRTEAFF
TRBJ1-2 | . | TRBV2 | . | TGTGCCAGCAGCGTCCTACAGGGTTCTCCATATGGCTACACCTTC | CASSVLQGSPYGYTF
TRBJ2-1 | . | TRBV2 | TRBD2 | TGTGCCAGCCAGGCTAGCGGGAGGTCCACCTACAATGAGCAGTTCTTC | CASQASGRSTYNEQFF